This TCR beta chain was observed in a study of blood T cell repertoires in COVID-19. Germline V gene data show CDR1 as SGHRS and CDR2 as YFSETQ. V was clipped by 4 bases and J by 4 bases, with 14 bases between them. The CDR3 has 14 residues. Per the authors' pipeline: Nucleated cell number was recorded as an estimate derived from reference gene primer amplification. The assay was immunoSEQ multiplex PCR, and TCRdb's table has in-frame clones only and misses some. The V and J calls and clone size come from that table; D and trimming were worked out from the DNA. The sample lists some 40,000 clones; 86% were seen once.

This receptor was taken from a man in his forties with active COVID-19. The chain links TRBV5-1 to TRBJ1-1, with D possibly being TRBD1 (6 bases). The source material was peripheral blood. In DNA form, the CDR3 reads TGCGCCAGCAGCGCCGAGACAGGTGTCACTGAAGCTTTCTTT. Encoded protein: CASSAETGVTEAFF. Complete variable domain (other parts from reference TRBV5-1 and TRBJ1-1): KAGVTQTPRYLIKTRGQQVTLSCSPISGHRSVSWYQQTPGQGLQFLFEYFSETQRNKGNFPGRFSGRQFSNSRSEMNVSTLELGDSALYLCASSAETGVTEAFFGQGTRLTVV.